Listed below are T cell receptor beta chains from one sample, sequenced in a study of cytomegalovirus exposure and HLA in healthy donors. Using immunoSEQ multiplex PCR, the repertoire was profiled, and TCRdb retains in-frame clones only, with some absent. The sample data list tens of thousands of clones. What was sequenced was PBMCs. These receptors came from a man aged 45-65 years in good health and CMV-seronegative. Each CDR3 is given without its conserved first and last residue. Each record gives: J gene, V gene, CDR3 protein.

TRBJ1-1,TRBV4-3,ASSQDPPGALTEAF
TRBJ1-1,TRBV2,ATGERTALNTEAF
TRBJ1-2,TRBV5-1,ASGLPGVSRGSVLYGYT
TRBJ1-1,TRBV19,ASSSEQGMNTEAF
TRBJ1-1,TRBV10-3,AISESTRNTEAF
TRBJ1-6,TRBV27,ASSLPGQGSSYNSPLH
TRBJ2-3,TRBV10-3,AIKLAGRSTDTQY
TRBJ2-1,TRBV7-3,ASSLIGGGQGNEQF
TRBJ2-7,TRBV27,ASSLSKVAGSSYEQY
TRBJ2-7,TRBV6-6,ASSYSSPEGDYEQY
TRBJ2-2,TRBV18,ASSPNSLSNTGELF
TRBJ2-3,TRBV7-9,ASSFSGSTDTQY
TRBJ1-5,TRBV19,ASSIFRGRNSNQPQH
TRBJ1-2,TRBV29-1,SVVPLRDSYGYT
TRBJ2-1,TRBV4-1,ASSHQMGQYNEQF
TRBJ2-7,TRBV18,ASSAQGIVYEQY
TRBJ1-6,TRBV27,ASSLSQFPGERSPLH
TRBJ1-5,TRBV7-6,ASSSGTGVNNQPQH
TRBJ1-2,TRBV13,ASSPSAVYGYT
TRBJ2-1,TRBV5-1,ASSWGRYNEQF
TRBJ2-5,TRBV4-1,ASSQRGLAGPQETQY
TRBJ1-4,TRBV29-1,SVRGRDNEKLF
TRBJ2-1,TRBV18,ASSPRAISPVGQGSYNEQF
TRBJ2-7,TRBV28,ASRKQGLSYEQY
TRBJ1-1,TRBV11-2,ASSTGTVAEAF
TRBJ1-2,TRBV6-1,ASSEGGGRRGYT
TRBJ1-4,TRBV6-1,ASRGDGREKLF
TRBJ2-7,TRBV27,ASGGLSSYEQY
TRBJ2-7,TRBV11-2,ASSPRTGTVEQY
TRBJ2-1,TRBV7-6,ASSASIRVSSYNEQF
TRBJ2-5,TRBV5-1,ASRLQGYQETQY
TRBJ2-7,TRBV30,AWSLTGVIYEQY
TRBJ2-3,TRBV5-5,ASSLAGGPYTDTQY
TRBJ2-7,TRBV2,ASTLDRNYEQY
TRBJ1-6,TRBV7-3,ARTPSNNSPLH
TRBJ2-1,TRBV6-6,ASSLQRGDYNEQF
TRBJ2-5,TRBV4-1,ASSLQAGEVRETQY
TRBJ2-7,TRBV7-6,ASSLDQGPYEQY
TRBJ1-2,TRBV2,ASSPGTGGQVGYT
TRBJ1-2,TRBV7-8,ASSLAGDYGYT
TRBJ1-2,TRBV19,ASSIEDRPYGYT